A selection of T cell receptor beta chains follows, all from one sample in a study of early T cells in non-severe SARS-CoV-2 infection. Using its own MiXCR run on the 5' RACE reads, TCRdb lists one record per CDR3 protein. The sample yields more than 20,000 distinct CDR3 sequences, around 4.5% seen once. Specimen: whole blood. The origin of the receptors is an adult who was a healthcare worker with PCR-confirmed SARS-CoV-2 infection or an uninfected control (not recorded which). CDR3s include the opening cysteine and the closing phenylalanine or tryptophan.

TRBV2	TRBJ2-2	CASSESASGGYTGELFF
TRBV5-5	TRBJ2-5	CASSWDRPTTLQETQYF
TRBV5-1	TRBJ2-3	CASSVGFTDTQYF
TRBV7-2	TRBJ2-7	CASSSHLGSAYEQYF
TRBV6-1	TRBJ1-1	CASSEAGNTEAFF
TRBV6-1	TRBJ1-6	CASRIEGNSPLHF
TRBV4-1	TRBJ2-3	CASSPGGLLSTDTQYF
TRBV2	TRBJ1-1	CASRGLNTEAFF
TRBV5-4	TRBJ2-7	CASSWDAGLRPYEQYF
TRBV2	TRBJ2-3	CASSEELAATDTQYF
TRBV5-1	TRBJ2-1	CASSLPLAGTTGEQFF
TRBV2	TRBJ2-7	CATLLAGENEQYF
TRBV7-6	TRBJ2-3	CASSLVGLDWGADTQYF
TRBV20-1	TRBJ2-3	CSAAGRGGMGHTDTQYF
TRBV3-1	TRBJ2-6	CASSPSGSSGANVLTF
TRBV20-1	TRBJ2-5	CSCLGTSGNQETQYF
TRBV4-1	TRBJ2-4	CASSQDGIGLGDIQYF
TRBV30	TRBJ1-6	CACPGPAAGLWNSPLHF
TRBV3-1	TRBJ2-1	CASSHTTPNEQFF
TRBV20-1	TRBJ1-2	CSARQDRGNYGYTF
TRBV7-6	TRBJ2-7	CASSSSLSGSVSYEQYF
TRBV5-1	TRBJ2-7	CASTVTSGSTYEQYF
TRBV5-1	TRBJ2-3	CASSLGRVHTDTQYF
TRBV3-1	TRBJ2-3	CASSQRGQSTDTQYF
TRBV11-2	TRBJ1-3	CASSLGLSRQGKTGNTIYF
TRBV20-1	TRBJ2-1	CSARDVTSGYNEQFF
TRBV7-7	TRBJ1-1	CASSPYVGVNTEAFF
TRBV29-1	TRBJ2-2	CSVESQANTGELFF
TRBV4-1	TRBJ2-1	CASSQGTGTNEQFF
TRBV5-1	TRBJ2-7	CASSLFDSTGEQYF
TRBV20-1	TRBJ2-1	CSARRAGDREANEQFF
TRBV4-2	TRBJ1-1	CASSQARSVNTEAFF
TRBV23-1	TRBJ2-1	CASSHPPGPRRQQFF
TRBV27	TRBJ2-3	CASSPPSGLAGGRGTDTQYF
TRBV27	TRBJ2-5	CASSLSRGQGETQYF
TRBV18	TRBJ2-1	CASSPLLGTSWNEQFF
TRBV20-1	TRBJ2-3	CSASEMGDIEDTQYF
TRBV27	TRBJ1-5	CASSRTGTGEQPQHF
TRBV29-1	TRBJ2-3	CSVLGRTQGLGTDTQYF
TRBV2	TRBJ2-7	CASREGGPYEQYF
TRBV2	TRBJ2-3	CASSGQRSTDTQYF
TRBV29-1	TRBJ2-1	CSVWDSGVVGEQFF
TRBV14	TRBJ2-3	CASSPGRRVYTDTQYF
TRBV13	TRBJ1-2	CASSLAGTVVGYTF
TRBV29-1	TRBJ2-7	CSVEGANRGPSGYEQYF
TRBV4-1	TRBJ2-3	CASSQAGGTDTQYF
TRBV28	TRBJ1-1	CASSPPATRNTEAFF
TRBV12-3/TRBV12-4	TRBJ2-1	CASSFGLAGGLYNEQFF